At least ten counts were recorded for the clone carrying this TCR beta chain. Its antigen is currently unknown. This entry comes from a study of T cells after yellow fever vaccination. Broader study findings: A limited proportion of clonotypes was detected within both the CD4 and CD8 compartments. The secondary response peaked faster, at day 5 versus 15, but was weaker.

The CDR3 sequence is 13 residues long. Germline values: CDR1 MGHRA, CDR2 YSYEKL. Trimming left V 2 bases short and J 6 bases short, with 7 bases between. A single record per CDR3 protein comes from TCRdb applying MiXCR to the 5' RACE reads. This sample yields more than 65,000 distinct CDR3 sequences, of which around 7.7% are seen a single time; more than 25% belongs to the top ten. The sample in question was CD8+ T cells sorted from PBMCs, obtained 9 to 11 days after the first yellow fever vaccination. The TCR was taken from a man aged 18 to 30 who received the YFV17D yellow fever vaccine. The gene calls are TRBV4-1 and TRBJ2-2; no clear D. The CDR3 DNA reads TGCGCCAGCAGCCAAATTAATGCCGGGGAGCTGTTTTTT. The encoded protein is CASSQINAGELFF.